The clone carrying this TCR beta chain was seen more than once but under ten times. Its antigen is not known. The assay was run at deep level. Tens of thousands of T cell genomes, or roughly 180 ng DNA, went into the sorted-subset replicate PCRs. TCRdb's table, derived via immunoSEQ multiplex PCR, lists solely in-frame clones and lacks some. Of hundreds of thousands of clones in the sample, less than 80% are singletons; the top ten hold 1.5% to 2%. The data were taken from a study of shared clonotypes between healthy human individuals. Study overall: Three men and a couple of women, aged 18 to 49, were donors.

Study observations and caveats: The small donor group covered limited genetic and exposure diversity.

CDR3 length equals 13 residues. The V gene's germline CDR1 is SGHAT and CDR2 FQNNGV. V was pared by 1 base and J by 2 bases, with 5 bases between. Sequenced sample: memory CD4+ T cells sorted from blood. Subset: CD45RA-negative fraction. This clonotype was obtained from a woman aged 25 to 39 in good health. The rearrangement joins TRBV11-2 to TRBJ1-2; D is uncertain. CDR3 coding DNA: TGTGCCAGCAGCTTAGGACGGAACTATGGCTACACCTTC. Translating gives CASSLGRNYGYTF.